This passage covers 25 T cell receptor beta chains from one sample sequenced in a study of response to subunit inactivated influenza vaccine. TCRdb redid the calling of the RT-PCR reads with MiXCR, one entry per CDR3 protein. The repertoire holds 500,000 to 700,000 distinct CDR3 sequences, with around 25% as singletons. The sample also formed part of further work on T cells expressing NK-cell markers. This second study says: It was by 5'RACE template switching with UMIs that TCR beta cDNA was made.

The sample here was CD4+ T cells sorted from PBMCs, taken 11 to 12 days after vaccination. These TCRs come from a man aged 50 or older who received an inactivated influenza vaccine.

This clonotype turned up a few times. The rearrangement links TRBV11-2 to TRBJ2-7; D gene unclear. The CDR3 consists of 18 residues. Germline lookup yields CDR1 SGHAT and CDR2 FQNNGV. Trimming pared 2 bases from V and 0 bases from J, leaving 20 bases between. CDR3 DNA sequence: TGTGCCAGCAGCTTAAGGCTGGGGATAGAGCCTTACTCCTACGAGCAGTACTTC. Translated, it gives CASSLRLGIEPYSYEQYF.

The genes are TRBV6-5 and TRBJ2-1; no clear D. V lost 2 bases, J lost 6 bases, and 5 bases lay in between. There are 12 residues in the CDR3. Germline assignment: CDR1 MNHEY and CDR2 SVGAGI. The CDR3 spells CASSYGTNEQFF. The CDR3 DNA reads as TGTGCCAGCAGTTACGGCACCAATGAGCAGTTCTTC.

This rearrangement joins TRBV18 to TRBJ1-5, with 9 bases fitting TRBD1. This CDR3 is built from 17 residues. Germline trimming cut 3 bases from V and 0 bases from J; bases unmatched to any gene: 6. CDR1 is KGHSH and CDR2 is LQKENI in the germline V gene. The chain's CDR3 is CASSPGQGLTSNQPQHF. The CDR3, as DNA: TGTGCCAGCTCACCGGGACAGGGACTTACTAGCAATCAGCCCCAGCATTTT.

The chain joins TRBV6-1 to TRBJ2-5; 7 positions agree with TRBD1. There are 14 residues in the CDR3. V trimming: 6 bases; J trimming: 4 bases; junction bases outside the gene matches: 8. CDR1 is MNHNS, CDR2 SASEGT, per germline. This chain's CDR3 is CASRTGFGGETQYF. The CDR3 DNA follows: TGTGCCAGCAGGACAGGGTTCGGAGGAGAGACCCAGTACTTC.

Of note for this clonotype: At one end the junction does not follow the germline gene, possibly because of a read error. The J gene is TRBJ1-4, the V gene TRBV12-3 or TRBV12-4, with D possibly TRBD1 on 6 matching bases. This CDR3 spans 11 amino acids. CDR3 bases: TGTGCCAGCAGCCGAGGGGGGGCGGCATCTTTT. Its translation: CASSRGGAASF.

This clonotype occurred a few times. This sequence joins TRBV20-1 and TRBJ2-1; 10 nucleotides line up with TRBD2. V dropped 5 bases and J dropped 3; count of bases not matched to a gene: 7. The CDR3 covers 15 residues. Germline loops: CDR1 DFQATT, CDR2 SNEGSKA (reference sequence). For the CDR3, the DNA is TGCAGTGCTGGGACTAGCGTGCTAATCTACAATGAGCAGTTCTTC. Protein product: CSAGTSVLIYNEQFF.

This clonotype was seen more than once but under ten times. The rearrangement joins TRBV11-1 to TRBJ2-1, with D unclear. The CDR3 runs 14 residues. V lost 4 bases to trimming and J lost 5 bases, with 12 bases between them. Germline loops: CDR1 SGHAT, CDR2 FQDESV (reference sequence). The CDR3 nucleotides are TGTGCCAGCAGCTCGGACGCGATTCACAATGAGCAGTTCTTC. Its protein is CASSSDAIHNEQFF.

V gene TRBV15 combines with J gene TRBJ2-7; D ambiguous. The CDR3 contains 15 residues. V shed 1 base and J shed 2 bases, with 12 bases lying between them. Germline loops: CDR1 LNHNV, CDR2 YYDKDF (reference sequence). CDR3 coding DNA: TGTGCCACCAGCAGAGTTCCGATAGTCACCTACGAGCAGTACTTC. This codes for CATSRVPIVTYEQYF.

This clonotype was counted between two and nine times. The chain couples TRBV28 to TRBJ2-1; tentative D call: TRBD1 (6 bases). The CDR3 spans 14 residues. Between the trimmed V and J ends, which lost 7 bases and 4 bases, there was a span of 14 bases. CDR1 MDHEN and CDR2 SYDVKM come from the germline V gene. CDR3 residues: CASTMGTLYNEQFF. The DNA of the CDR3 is TGTGCCAGCACCATGGGGACACTTTACAATGAGCAGTTCTTC.

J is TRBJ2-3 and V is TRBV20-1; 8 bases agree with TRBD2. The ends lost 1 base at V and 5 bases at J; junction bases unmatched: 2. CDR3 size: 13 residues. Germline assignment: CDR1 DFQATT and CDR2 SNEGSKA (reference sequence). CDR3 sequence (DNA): TGCAGTGCTAGAGGTCGGGGGGGAGATACGCAGTATTTT. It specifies CSARGRGGDTQYF.

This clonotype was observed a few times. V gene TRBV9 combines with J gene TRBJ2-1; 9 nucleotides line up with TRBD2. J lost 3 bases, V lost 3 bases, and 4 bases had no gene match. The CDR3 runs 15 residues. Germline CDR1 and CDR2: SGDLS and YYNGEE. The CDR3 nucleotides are TGTGCCAGCAGCGAACTAGCGGGTTTCTACAATGAGCAGTTCTTC. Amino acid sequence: CASSELAGFYNEQFF.

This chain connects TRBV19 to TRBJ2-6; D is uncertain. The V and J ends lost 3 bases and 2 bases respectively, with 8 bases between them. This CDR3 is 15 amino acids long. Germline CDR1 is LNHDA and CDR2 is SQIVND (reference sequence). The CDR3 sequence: CASSIGTAGANVLTF. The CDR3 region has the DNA TGTGCCAGTAGTATCGGTACTGCTGGGGCCAACGTCCTGACTTTC. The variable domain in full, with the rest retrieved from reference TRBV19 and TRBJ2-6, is DGGITQSPKYLFRKEGQNVTLSCEQNLNHDAMYWYRQDPGQGLRLIYYSQIVNDFQKGDIAEGYSVSREKKESFPLTVTSAQKNPTAFYLCASSIGTAGANVLTFGAGSRLTVL.

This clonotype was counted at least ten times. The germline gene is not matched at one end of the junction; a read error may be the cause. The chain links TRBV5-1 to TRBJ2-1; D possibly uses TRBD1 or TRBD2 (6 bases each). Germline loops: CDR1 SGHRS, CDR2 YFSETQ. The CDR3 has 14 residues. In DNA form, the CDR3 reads TGTGCCAGCAGCTCCGGGGGCTCGTACAATGAGCAGTTCTTC. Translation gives CASSSGGSYNEQFF.

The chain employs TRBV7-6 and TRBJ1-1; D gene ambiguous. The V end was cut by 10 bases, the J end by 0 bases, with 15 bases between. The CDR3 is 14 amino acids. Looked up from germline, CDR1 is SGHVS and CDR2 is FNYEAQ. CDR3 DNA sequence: TGTGCCACCTCCCCGAGGGTGATGAACACTGAAGCTTTCTTT. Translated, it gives CATSPRVMNTEAFF.

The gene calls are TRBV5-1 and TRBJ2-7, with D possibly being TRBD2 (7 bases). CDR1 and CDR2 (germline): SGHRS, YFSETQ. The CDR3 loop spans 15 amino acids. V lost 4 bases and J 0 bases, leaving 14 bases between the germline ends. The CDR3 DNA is TGCGCCAGCAGCCCAAGCGGGACAAACTCCTACGAGCAGTACTTC. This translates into CASSPSGTNSYEQYF.

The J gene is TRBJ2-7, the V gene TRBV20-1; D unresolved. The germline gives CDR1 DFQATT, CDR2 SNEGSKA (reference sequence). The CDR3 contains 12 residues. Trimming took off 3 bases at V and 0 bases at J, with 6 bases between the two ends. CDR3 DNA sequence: TGCAGTGCTAGCATTCACTCCTACGAGCAGTACTTC. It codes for CSASIHSYEQYF.

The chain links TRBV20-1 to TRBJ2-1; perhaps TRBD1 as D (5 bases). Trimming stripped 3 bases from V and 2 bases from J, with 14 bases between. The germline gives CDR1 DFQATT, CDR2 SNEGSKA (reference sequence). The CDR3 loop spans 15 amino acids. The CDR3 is CSASPQGGPYNEQFF. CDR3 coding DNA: TGCAGTGCTAGTCCCCAGGGCGGCCCCTACAATGAGCAGTTCTTC.

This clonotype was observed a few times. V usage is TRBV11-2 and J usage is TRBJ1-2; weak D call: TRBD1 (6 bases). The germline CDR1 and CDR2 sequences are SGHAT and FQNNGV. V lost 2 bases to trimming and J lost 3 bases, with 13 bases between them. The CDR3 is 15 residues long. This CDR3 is CASSLRGRGDYGYTF. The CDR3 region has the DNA TGTGCCAGCAGCTTACGAGGCAGGGGCGACTATGGCTACACCTTC.

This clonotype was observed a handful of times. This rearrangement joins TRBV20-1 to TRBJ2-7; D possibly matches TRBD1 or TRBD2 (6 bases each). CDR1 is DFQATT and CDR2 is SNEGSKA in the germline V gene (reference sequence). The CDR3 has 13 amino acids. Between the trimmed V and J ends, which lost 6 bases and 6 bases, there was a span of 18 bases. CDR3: CSAHFPGGSEQYF. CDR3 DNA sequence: TGCAGTGCCCACTTCCCCGGGGGCTCCGAGCAGTACTTC.

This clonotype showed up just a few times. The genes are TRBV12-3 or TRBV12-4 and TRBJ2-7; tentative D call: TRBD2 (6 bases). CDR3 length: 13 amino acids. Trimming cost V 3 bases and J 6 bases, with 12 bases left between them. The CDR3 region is CASSFSGAGEQYF. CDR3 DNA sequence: TGTGCCAGCAGTTTCTCGGGAGCGGGCGAGCAGTACTTC.

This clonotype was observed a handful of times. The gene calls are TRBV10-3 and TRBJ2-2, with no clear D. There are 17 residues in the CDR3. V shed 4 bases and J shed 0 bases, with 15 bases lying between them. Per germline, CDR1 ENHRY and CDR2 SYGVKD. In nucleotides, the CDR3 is TGTGCCATCAGTGCCCTTGGCGCAGGCGCGAACACCGGGGAGCTGTTTTTT. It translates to CAISALGAGANTGELFF.

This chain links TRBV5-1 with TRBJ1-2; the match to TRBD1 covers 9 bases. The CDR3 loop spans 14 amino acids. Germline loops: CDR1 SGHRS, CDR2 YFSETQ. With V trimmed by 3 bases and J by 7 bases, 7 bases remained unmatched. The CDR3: CASSSDLTGGGYTF. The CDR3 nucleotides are TGCGCCAGCAGCTCTGATCTGACAGGGGGTGGCTACACCTTC.

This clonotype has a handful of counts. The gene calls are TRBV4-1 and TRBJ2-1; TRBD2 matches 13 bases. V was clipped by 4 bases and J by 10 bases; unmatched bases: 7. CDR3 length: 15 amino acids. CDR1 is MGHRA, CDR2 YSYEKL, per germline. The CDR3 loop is CASSLGLAGAGEQFF. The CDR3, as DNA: TGCGCCAGCAGCCTCGGACTAGCGGGGGCGGGGGAGCAGTTCTTC.

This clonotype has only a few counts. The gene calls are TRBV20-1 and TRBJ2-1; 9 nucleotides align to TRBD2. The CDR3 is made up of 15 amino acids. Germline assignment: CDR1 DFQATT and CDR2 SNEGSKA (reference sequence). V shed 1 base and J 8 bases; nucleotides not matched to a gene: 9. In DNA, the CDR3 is TGCAGTGCTAGAGTTGGGGTGGTAGCGGGAGATGAGCAGTTCTTC. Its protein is CSARVGVVAGDEQFF.

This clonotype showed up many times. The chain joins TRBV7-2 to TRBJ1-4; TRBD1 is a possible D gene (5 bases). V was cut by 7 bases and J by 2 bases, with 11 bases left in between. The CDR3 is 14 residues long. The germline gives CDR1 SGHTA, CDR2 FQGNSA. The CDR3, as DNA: TGTGCCAGCACTCGGGGGGTGACTAATGAAAAACTGTTTTTT. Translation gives CASTRGVTNEKLFF.